The rows below give T cell receptor beta chains drawn from one sample of a study of T cells in Graves' hyperthyroidism and ophthalmopathy. TCRdb fed the multiplex PCR reads into MiXCR, producing one record per CDR3 protein. The sample shows 490,000 or so distinct CDR3 sequences, just under 20% of them seen only once. Input material: blood. These receptor sequences come from a man aged 35 to 55 with Graves' ophthalmopathy. The CDR3 runs from the conserved cysteine through the conserved F or W. A D gene is named only where the DNA matches it firmly. Rows may omit the clone size; those that give it use once, few, many or a size class.

>TRBV28|.|TRBJ2-7|TRBD2
TGTGCCAGCAGTCCCGGGACTAGCCTCTACGAGCAGTACTTC
CASSPGTSLYEQYF
>TRBV5-5|.|TRBJ2-2|TRBD2
TGTGCCAGCAGACCCCGGGGGGGCTTAACCGGGGAGCTGTTTTTT
CASRPRGGLTGELFF
>TRBV7-3|many|TRBJ2-3|.
TGTGCCAGCAGACTAGTAGGGGGAAGCACAGATACGCAGTATTTT
CASRLVGGSTDTQYF
>TRBV5-4|.|TRBJ1-6|.
TGTGCCAGCAGCTTGGCCCCCCCGACGGTGAATAATTCACCCCTCCACTTT
CASSLAPPTVNNSPLHF
>TRBV27|.|TRBJ1-1|.
TGTGCCAGCAGTTTAGCGGGGGTTTGGACTGAAGCTTTCTTT
CASSLAGVWTEAFF
>TRBV7-2|many|TRBJ2-1|TRBD2
TGTGCCAGCAGCTTAGGCGGGAGGGGGAATGAGCAGTTCTTC
CASSLGGRGNEQFF
>TRBV6-1|few|TRBJ1-2|.
TGTGCCAGCAGTGAAGCATCAAGGGGGGCCAACTATGGCTACACCTTC
CASSEASRGANYGYTF
>TRBV20-1|.|TRBJ1-5|.
TGCAGTGCTGCCCAAGGCCTCCATAGCAATCAGCCCCAGCATTTT
CSAAQGLHSNQPQHF
>TRBV14|.|TRBJ1-3|.
TGTGCCAGCAGCCTCATCGAGGGGGGAGGAAACACCATATATTTT
CASSLIEGGGNTIYF
>TRBV7-9|.|TRBJ1-1|.
TGTGCCAGCAGCGATCCGACAGGCCGGGAGGCTGAAGCTTTCTTT
CASSDPTGREAEAFF
>TRBV6-1|few|TRBJ2-7|TRBD1
TGTGCCAGCGGGGAGGGACAGGGGGCTGTCGAGCAGTACTTC
CASGEGQGAVEQYF
>TRBV5-4|.|TRBJ2-3|TRBD1
TGTGCCAGCAGCTTGGGGACAGGGAGGATAGATACGCAGTATTTT
CASSLGTGRIDTQYF
>TRBV9|.|TRBJ2-2|TRBD2
TGTGCCAGCAGCGTAGGGACCGCGGGGGGGTCATCCGGGGAGCTGTTTTTT
CASSVGTAGGSSGELFF
>TRBV11-2|.|TRBJ2-1|TRBD2
TGTGCCAGCGGATACCCCCCTACCGGGACTAGCGGGGTGGATGAGCAGTTCTTC
CASGYPPTGTSGVDEQFF
>TRBV7-2|.|TRBJ2-7|.
TGTGCCAGCAGCTTTAATCAGGGGTACGAGCAGTACTTC
CASSFNQGYEQYF
>TRBV7-2|many|TRBJ2-7|TRBD1
TGTGCCAGCAGCTTAGGTGGTCAGGGGGCTCGCGAGCAGTACTTC
CASSLGGQGAREQYF
>TRBV7-6|.|TRBJ2-7|.
TGTGCCAGCGGCCGGGGAGATGAGCAGTACTTC
CASGRGDEQYF
>TRBV12-3/TRBV12-4|many|TRBJ1-2|.
TGTGCCAGCAGTCGACCACAGGGAGATGGCTACACCTTC
CASSRPQGDGYTF
>TRBV6-5|.|TRBJ1-6|.
TGTGCCAGCAGTTACGGTGGGCCCCTCCACTTT
CASSYGGPLHF
>TRBV3-1|few|TRBJ2-1|.
TGTGCCAGCAGCCAAGCAAAGGATGCTGAGCAGTTCTTC
CASSQAKDAEQFF